The T cell receptor beta chain under discussion was sequenced for a study of blood T cell repertoires in COVID-19. As for the study in general: Some COVID-19 samples were acute and others convalescent; all came from the United States, Italy and Spain. Nucleic acid was either cDNA or gDNA, and it came from T cells, B-cell-depleted T cells, or PBMCs.

In the source study's methods: Estimated nucleated cell counts came from reference gene primer amplification. Here immunoSEQ multiplex PCR was the method, and the copy in TCRdb shows in-frame clones only, minus some. V and J calls and clone size follow that table, whereas D and trimming were derived from the DNA. The table has 150,000 to 200,000 clones, less than 90% seen once. This CDR3 is 12 amino acids long. The germline V gene encodes CDR1 SGHTS and CDR2 YDEGEE. Trimming removed 3 bases from V and 7 bases from J; junction bases left unmatched: 3. The source of this sequence is a man in his 60s with acute or convalescent COVID-19. The J gene is TRBJ1-2, the V gene TRBV5-8; the match to TRBD1 covers 7 bases. The sample taken for sequencing was peripheral blood. This CDR3 is CASSWPGGGYTF. In nucleotides, the CDR3 is TGTGCCAGCAGCTGGCCAGGGGGTGGCTACACCTTC.